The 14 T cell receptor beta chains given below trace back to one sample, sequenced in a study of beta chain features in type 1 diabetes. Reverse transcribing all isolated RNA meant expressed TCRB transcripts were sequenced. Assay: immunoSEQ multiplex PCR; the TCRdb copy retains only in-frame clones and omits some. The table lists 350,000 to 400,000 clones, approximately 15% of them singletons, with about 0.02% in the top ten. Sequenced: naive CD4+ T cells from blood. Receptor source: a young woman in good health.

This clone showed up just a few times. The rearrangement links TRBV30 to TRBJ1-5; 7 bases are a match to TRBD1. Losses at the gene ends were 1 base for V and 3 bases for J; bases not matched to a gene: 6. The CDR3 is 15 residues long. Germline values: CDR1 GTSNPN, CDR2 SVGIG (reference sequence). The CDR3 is CAWSGQGLLNQPQHF. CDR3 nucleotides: TGTGCCTGGAGTGGACAGGGCCTCCTCAATCAGCCCCAGCATTTT.

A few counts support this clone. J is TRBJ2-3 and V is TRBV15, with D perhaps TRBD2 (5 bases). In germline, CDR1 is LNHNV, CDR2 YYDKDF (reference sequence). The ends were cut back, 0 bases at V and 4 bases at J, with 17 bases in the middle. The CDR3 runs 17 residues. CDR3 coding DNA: TGTGCCACCAGCAGAGATCTTGTCGGGGTTCGGGCAGATACGCAGTATTTT. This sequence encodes CATSRDLVGVRADTQYF.

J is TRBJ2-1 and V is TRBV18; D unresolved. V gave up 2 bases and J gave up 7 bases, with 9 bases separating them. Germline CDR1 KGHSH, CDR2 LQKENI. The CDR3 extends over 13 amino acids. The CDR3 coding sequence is TGTGCCAGCTCACCAGGGCAGTTAAATGAGCAGTTCTTC. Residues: CASSPGQLNEQFF.

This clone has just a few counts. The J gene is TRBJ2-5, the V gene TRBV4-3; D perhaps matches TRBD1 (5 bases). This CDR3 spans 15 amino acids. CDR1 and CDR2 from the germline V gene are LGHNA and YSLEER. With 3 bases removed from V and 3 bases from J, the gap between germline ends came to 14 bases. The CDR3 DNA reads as TGCGCCAGCAGCCAGTATGGACAATTTGAAGAGACCCAGTACTTC. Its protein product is CASSQYGQFEETQYF.

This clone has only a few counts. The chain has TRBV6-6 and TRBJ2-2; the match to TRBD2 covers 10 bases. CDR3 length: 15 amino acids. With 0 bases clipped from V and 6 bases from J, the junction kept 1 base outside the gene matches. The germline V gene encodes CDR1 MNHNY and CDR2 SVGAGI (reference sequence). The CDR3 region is CASSYSLAGAGELFF. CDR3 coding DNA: TGTGCCAGCAGTTACTCGCTAGCGGGAGCCGGGGAGCTGTTTTTT.

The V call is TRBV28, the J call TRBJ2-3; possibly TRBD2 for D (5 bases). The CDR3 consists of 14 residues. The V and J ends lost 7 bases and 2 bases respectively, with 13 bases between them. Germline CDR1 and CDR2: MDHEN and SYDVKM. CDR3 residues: CASINRGYTDTQYF. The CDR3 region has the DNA TGTGCCAGCATTAATCGGGGATACACAGATACGCAGTATTTT.

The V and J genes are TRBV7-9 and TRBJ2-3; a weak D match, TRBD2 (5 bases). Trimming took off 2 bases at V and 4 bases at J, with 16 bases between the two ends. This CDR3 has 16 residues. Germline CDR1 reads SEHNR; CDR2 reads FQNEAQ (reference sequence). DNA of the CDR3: TGTGCCAGCAGCTTAATGGCGGGTTTCTCGCCAGATACGCAGTATTTT. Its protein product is CASSLMAGFSPDTQYF.

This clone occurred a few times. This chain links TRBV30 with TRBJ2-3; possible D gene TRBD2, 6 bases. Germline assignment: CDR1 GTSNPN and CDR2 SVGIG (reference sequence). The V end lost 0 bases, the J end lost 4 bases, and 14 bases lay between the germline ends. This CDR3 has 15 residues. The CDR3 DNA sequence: TGTGCCTGGAGTGTACGGCAGTGGGAGGCAGATACGCAGTATTTT. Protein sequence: CAWSVRQWEADTQYF.

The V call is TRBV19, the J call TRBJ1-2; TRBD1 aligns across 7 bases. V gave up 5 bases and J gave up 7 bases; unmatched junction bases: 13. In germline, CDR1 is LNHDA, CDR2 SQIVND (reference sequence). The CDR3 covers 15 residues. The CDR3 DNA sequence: TGTGCCAGTAGTCCCGACCGACGACAGGGACGTGGCTACACCTTC. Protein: CASSPDRRQGRGYTF.

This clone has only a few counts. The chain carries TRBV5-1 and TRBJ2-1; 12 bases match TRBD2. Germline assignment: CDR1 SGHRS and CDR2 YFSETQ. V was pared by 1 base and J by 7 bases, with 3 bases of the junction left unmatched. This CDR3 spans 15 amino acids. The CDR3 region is CASSLRLAGDNEQFF. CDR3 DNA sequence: TGCGCCAGCAGCTTGAGACTAGCGGGAGATAATGAGCAGTTCTTC. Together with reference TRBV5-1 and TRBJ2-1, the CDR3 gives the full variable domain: KAGVTQTPRYLIKTRGQQVTLSCSPISGHRSVSWYQQTPGQGLQFLFEYFSETQRNKGNFPGRFSGRQFSNSRSEMNVSTLELGDSALYLCASSLRLAGDNEQFFGPGTRLTVL.

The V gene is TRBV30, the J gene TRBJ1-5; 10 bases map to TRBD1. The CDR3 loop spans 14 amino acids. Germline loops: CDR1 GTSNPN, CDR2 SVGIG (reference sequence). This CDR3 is CALAGQGINQPQHF. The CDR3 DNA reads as TGTGCTCTGGCGGGACAGGGGATCAATCAGCCCCAGCATTTT.

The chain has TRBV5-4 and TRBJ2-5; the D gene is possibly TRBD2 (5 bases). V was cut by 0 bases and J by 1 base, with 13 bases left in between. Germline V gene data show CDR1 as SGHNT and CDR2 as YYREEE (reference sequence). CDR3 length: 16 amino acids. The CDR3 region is CASSLAEGSAQETQYF. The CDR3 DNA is TGTGCCAGCAGCTTGGCCGAAGGTAGCGCCCAAGAGACCCAGTACTTC.

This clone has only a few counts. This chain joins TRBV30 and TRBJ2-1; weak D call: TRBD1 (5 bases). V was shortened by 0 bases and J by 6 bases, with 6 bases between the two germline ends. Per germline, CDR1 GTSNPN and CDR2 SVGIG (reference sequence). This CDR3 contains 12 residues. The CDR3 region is CAWSVQVNEQFF. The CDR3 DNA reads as TGTGCCTGGAGTGTACAGGTCAATGAGCAGTTCTTC.

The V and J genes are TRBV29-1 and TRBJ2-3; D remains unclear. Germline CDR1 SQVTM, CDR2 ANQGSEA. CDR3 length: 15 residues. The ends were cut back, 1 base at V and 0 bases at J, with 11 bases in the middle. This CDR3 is CSVEASFGSTDTQYF. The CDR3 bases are TGCAGCGTTGAAGCCAGCTTCGGGAGCACAGATACGCAGTATTTT.